This TCR beta chain was retrieved from a study of beta chain features in type 1 diabetes. As for the study in general: No patient-donor differences in age, gender, total cells or subset yield. Summed over all samples, the examined sorted cells came to some 99 million. Overall study findings and caveats: The study found that naive, central memory and Treg TCRB repertoires appeared more similar in patients than in healthy donors. Shorter TCRB CDR3s, moderately but significantly so, were found in Type 1 diabetes patients in all four CD4+ subsets.

To note about this clone: Its antigen is currently unknown. The identical CDR3 is also encoded by other nucleotide sequences in the sample.

Purity exceeding 95% was reached by all sorted populations. Trimming removed 3 bases from V and 6 bases from J; junction bases left unmatched: 6. CDR1 SGHTA and CDR2 FQGNSA come from the germline V gene. The CDR3 is made up of 14 amino acids. As every portion of the isolated RNA was reverse transcribed, the sequencing read expressed TCRB transcripts. TCRdb's table, derived via immunoSEQ multiplex PCR, lists solely in-frame clones and lacks some. The top ten clones hold about 0.01% of a sample with around 360,000 clones, around an eighth of them seen once. Material: naive CD4+ T cells from blood. This chain connects TRBV7-2 to TRBJ2-5, with 8 bases identical to TRBD1. The TCR comes from a woman aged 18-29 years with type 1 diabetes. CDR3 residues: CASSFGQGAKTQYF. The DNA for the CDR3 is TGTGCCAGCAGCTTCGGGCAGGGGGCTAAGACCCAGTACTTC.